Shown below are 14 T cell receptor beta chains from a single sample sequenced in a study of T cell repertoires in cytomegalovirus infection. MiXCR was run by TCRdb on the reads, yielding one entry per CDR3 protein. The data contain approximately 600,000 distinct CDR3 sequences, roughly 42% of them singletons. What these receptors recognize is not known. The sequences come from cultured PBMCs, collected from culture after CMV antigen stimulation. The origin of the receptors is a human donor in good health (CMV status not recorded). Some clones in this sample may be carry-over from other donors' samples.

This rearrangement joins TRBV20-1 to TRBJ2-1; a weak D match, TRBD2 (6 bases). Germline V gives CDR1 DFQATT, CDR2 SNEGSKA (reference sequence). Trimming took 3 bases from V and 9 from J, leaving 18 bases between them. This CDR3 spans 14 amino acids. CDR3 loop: CSASPGLRTGEQFF. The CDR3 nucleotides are TGCAGTGCTAGTCCGGGACTGAGGACTGGTGAGCAGTTCTTC.

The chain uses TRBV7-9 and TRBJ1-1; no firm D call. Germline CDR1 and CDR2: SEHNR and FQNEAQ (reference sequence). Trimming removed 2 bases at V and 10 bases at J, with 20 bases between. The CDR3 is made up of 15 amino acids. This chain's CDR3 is CASSLSRGLSSSAFF. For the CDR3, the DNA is TGTGCCAGCAGCTTATCGCGTGGGCTCAGTTCTTCAGCTTTCTTT.

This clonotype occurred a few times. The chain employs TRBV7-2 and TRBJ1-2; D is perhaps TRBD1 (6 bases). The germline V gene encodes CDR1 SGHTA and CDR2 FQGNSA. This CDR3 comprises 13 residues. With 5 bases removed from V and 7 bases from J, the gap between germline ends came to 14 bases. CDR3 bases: TGTGCCAGCAGCAAATTACAGGGAGTTGGCTACACCTTC. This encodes CASSKLQGVGYTF.

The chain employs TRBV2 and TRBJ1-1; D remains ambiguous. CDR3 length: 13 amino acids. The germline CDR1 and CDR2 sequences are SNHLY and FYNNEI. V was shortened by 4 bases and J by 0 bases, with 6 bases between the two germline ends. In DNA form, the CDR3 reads TGTGCCAGCAGTGTTCGGATGAACACTGAAGCTTTCTTT. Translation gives CASSVRMNTEAFF.

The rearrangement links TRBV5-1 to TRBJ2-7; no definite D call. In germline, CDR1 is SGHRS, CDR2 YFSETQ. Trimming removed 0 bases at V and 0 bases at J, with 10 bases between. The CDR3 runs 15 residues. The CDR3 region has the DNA TGCGCCAGCAGCTTGGGACTCGGAAGCTCCTACGAGCAGTACTTC. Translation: CASSLGLGSSYEQYF. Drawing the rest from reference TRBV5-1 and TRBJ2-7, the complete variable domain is KAGVTQTPRYLIKTRGQQVTLSCSPISGHRSVSWYQQTPGQGLQFLFEYFSETQRNKGNFPGRFSGRQFSNSRSEMNVSTLELGDSALYLCASSLGLGSSYEQYFGPGTRLTVT.

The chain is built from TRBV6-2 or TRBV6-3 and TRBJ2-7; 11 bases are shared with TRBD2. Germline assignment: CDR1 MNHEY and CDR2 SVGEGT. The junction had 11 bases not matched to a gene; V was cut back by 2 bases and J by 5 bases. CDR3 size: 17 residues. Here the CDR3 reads CASSYPPTSGIRHEQYF. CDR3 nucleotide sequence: TGTGCCAGCAGTTACCCGCCGACTAGCGGGATCCGACACGAGCAGTACTTC.

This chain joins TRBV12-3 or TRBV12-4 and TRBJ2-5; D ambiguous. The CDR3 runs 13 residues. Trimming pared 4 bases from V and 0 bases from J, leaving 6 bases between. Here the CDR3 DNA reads TGTGCCAGCAGTTCCCATAACCAAGAGACCCAGTACTTC. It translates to CASSSHNQETQYF.

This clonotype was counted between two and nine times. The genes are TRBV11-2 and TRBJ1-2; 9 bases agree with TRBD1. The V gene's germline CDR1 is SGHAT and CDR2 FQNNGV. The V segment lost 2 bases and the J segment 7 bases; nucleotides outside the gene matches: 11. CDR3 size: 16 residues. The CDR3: CASSLTGTGKDRGYTF. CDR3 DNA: TGTGCCAGCAGCTTAACCGGGACAGGGAAGGATCGTGGCTACACCTTC.

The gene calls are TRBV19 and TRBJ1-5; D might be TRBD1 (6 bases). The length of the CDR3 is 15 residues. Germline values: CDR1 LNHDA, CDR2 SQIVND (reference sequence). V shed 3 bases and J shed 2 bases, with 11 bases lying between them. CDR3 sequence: CASSIPGVGNQPQHF. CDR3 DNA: TGTGCCAGTAGTATTCCAGGGGTGGGCAATCAGCCCCAGCATTTT.

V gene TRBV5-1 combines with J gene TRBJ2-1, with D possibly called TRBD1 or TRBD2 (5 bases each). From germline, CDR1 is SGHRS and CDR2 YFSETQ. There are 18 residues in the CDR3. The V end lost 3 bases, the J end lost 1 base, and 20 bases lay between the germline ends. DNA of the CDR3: TGCGCCAGCAGCTCGTCCCGGGGCAGCCAAGTTTCCTACAATGAGCAGTTCTTC. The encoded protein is CASSSSRGSQVSYNEQFF.

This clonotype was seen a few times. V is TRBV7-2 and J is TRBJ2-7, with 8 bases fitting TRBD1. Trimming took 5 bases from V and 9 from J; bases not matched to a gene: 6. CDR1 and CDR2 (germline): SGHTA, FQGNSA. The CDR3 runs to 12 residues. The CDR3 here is CASSPDRGAQYF. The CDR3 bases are TGTGCCAGCAGCCCTGACAGGGGAGCGCAGTACTTC.

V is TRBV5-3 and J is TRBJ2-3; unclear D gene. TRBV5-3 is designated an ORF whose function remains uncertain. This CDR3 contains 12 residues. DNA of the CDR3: TGTGACAGCAGCTTGGCTACAGATACGCAGTATTTT. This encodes CDSSLATDTQYF.

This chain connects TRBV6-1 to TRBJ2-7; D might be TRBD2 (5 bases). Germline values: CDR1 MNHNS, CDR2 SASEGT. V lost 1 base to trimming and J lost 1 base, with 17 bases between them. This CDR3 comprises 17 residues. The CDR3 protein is CASSEEKVAGGSYEQYF. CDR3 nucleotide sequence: TGTGCCAGCAGTGAAGAAAAAGTGGCTGGCGGGTCCTACGAGCAGTACTTC.

The CDR3 sequence: CASSSPFGLAGVSSSTDTQYF. The CDR3 nucleotides are TGTGCCAGCAGCTCACCCTTCGGACTAGCGGGAGTTAGCTCCAGCACAGATACGCAGTATTTT. The chain has TRBV11-2 and TRBJ2-3, with TRBD2 identical over 13 bases. V dropped 4 bases and J dropped 0; count of bases not matched to a gene: 16. This CDR3 has 21 amino acids. Germline values: CDR1 SGHAT, CDR2 FQNNGV.